Shown below are 30 T cell receptor beta chains from a single sample sequenced in a study of blood T cell repertoires in COVID-19. Clones were sequenced by immunoSEQ multiplex PCR, and TCRdb holds only the in-frame ones, with some missing. The sample lists about 440,000 clones; roughly 85% were seen once. Sequenced: PBMCs or T cells enriched from blood (not recorded which). The receptors stem from a young woman with acute COVID-19.

This rearrangement joins TRBV7-8 to TRBJ1-5; tentative D call: TRBD1 (5 bases). This CDR3 contains 13 residues. Germline V gives CDR1 SGHVS, CDR2 FQNEAQ. V lost 1 base and J 5 bases, leaving 6 bases between the germline ends. The CDR3 loop reads CASSLGGYQPQHF. The CDR3 region has the DNA TGTGCCAGCAGCTTAGGGGGCTATCAGCCCCAGCATTTT.

The chain carries TRBV4-1 and TRBJ2-1; TRBD2 matches at 14 bases. The CDR3 contains 14 residues. V lost 3 bases, J lost 10 bases, and 2 bases stayed unmatched. CDR1 and CDR2 from the germline V gene are MGHRA and YSYEKL. The CDR3 nucleotides read TGCGCCAGCAGCCAGGGACTAGCGGGGGTGGAGCAGTTCTTC. It specifies CASSQGLAGVEQFF.

The CDR3 protein is CASSEAFSGGGQPQHF. CDR3 coding DNA: TGTGCCAGCAGTGAAGCATTCTCAGGGGGCGGTCAGCCCCAGCATTTT. The V gene is TRBV6-1, the J gene TRBJ1-5; 8 nucleotides align to TRBD1. Germline V gene sequence: CDR1 MNHNS, CDR2 SASEGT. The CDR3 totals 16 residues. V lost 0 bases, J lost 6 bases, and 7 bases stayed unmatched.

The V and J genes are TRBV10-1 and TRBJ2-3; maybe TRBD1 (5 bases). Trimming took off 10 bases at V and 6 bases at J, with 20 bases between the two ends. Germline CDR1 is WNHNN and CDR2 is SYGVQD (reference sequence). There are 14 residues in the CDR3. Here the CDR3 reads CANTQGIPVDTQYF. DNA of the CDR3: TGCGCCAACACTCAGGGTATACCGGTGGATACGCAGTATTTT.

The chain combines TRBV28 with TRBJ2-1, with TRBD2 matching over 7 bases. Per germline, CDR1 MDHEN and CDR2 SYDVKM. V dropped 5 bases and J dropped 8; count of bases not matched to a gene: 18. The CDR3 has 17 residues. The DNA for the CDR3 is TGTGCCAGCAGTCTTGTATTAACCGGGACTATCATGGATGAGCAGTTCTTC. Translation gives CASSLVLTGTIMDEQFF.

The chain couples TRBV6-5 to TRBJ2-2; D unresolved. Germline V lookup: CDR1 MNHEY, CDR2 SVGAGI. The V end was cut by 5 bases, the J end by 7 bases, with 8 bases between. This CDR3 contains 12 residues. The CDR3 DNA follows: TGTGCCAGCAGTCGGCCTAGCGGGGAGCTGTTTTTT. This sequence encodes CASSRPSGELFF.

This clone was detected only once. The V gene is TRBV18, the J gene TRBJ1-3; D remains ambiguous. Germline CDR1 KGHSH, CDR2 LQKENI. Trimming took off 6 bases at V and 0 bases at J, with 15 bases between the two ends. The CDR3 runs 16 residues. The CDR3 region is CASSPRMERSGNTIYF. CDR3 bases: TGTGCCAGCTCGCCCCGCATGGAGCGCTCTGGAAACACCATATATTTT.

This clone was observed a single time. The chain has TRBV12-5 and TRBJ2-5, with D tentatively TRBD1 (5 bases). Germline CDR1 and CDR2: LGHNT and FRNRAP. The CDR3 contains 14 residues. V lost 1 base to trimming and J lost 4 bases, with 10 bases between them. Here the CDR3 reads CASGLGQRGETQYF. For the CDR3, the DNA is TGTGCTAGTGGTTTGGGACAGCGAGGAGAGACCCAGTACTTC.

The chain recombines TRBV2 with TRBJ2-1; possibly TRBD2 for D (6 bases). The CDR3 has 14 amino acids. Germline V gives CDR1 SNHLY, CDR2 FYNNEI. V lost 4 bases and J 5 bases, leaving 12 bases between the germline ends. This chain's CDR3 is CASSGGSGNNEQFF. CDR3 DNA sequence: TGTGCCAGCAGTGGAGGTAGCGGAAACAATGAGCAGTTCTTC.

J is TRBJ1-1 and V is TRBV2; D is ambiguous. Germline CDR1 and CDR2: SNHLY and FYNNEI. The V end lost 5 bases, the J end lost 6 bases, and 7 bases lay between the germline ends. The CDR3 totals 11 residues. The CDR3 bases are TGTGCCAGCAGTCTCGTCTCTGAAGCTTTCTTT. This encodes CASSLVSEAFF.

In its sample, this clone was seen once. The chain combines TRBV12-3 or TRBV12-4 with TRBJ1-1; perhaps TRBD1 as D (5 bases). The CDR3 runs to 13 residues. V lost 3 bases, J lost 5 bases, and 10 bases lay in between. The CDR3 DNA follows: TGTGCCAGCAGTTTCTCAGGGCGAACTGAAGCTTTCTTT. Residues: CASSFSGRTEAFF.

This rearrangement joins TRBV5-1 to TRBJ2-7; 7 nucleotides agree with TRBD2. Germline V gene data show CDR1 as SGHRS and CDR2 as YFSETQ. This CDR3 contains 16 residues. After removal of 0 bases from V and 7 bases from J, the junction contained 13 bases not matched to a gene. The CDR3 DNA sequence: TGCGCCAGCAGCTTGGGGGGTTCGACGGGAGGCGGAGAGCAGTACTTC. Residues: CASSLGGSTGGGEQYF.

The chain employs TRBV7-2 and TRBJ2-5; TRBD2 matches 12 bases. Germline CDR1 SGHTA, CDR2 FQGNSA. The CDR3 has 15 amino acids. With V trimmed by 5 bases and J by 6 bases, 7 bases remained unmatched. CDR3 coding DNA: TGTGCCAGCAGCGCGGGACTAGCGGGTTTGAAGACCCAGTACTTC. As protein: CASSAGLAGLKTQYF.

The rearrangement uses TRBV19 and TRBJ1-5, with D tentatively TRBD1 (6 bases). Trimming took off 0 bases at V and 2 bases at J, with 17 bases between the two ends. Germline values: CDR1 LNHDA, CDR2 SQIVND (reference sequence). CDR3 length equals 18 residues. This chain's CDR3 is CASSIDSGGHRRNQPQHF. The CDR3 nucleotides are TGTGCCAGTAGTATAGATTCGGGGGGGCACCGGCGCAATCAGCCCCAGCATTTT.

This CDR3 reads CASSLGWGENTEAFF. The CDR3 bases are TGTGCCAGCAGTTTGGGGTGGGGGGAGAACACTGAAGCTTTCTTT. The chain couples TRBV28 to TRBJ1-1; weak D call: TRBD1 (5 bases). The CDR3 is made up of 15 amino acids. V was trimmed by 3 bases and J by 1 base, leaving 12 bases between them. The germline CDR1 and CDR2 sequences are MDHEN and SYDVKM.

The chain links TRBV7-9 to TRBJ1-1, with D possibly matching TRBD1 (5 bases). This CDR3 contains 17 residues. Germline values: CDR1 SEHNR, CDR2 FQNEAQ (reference sequence). Trimming removed 2 bases from V and 1 base from J, with 17 bases in between. CDR3 bases: TGTGCCAGCAGCTTATTTGGACGGGAGGGACCGAACACTGAAGCTTTCTTT. Residues: CASSLFGREGPNTEAFF.

The chain is built from TRBV5-1 and TRBJ1-1; no clear D gene. The V end was cut by 3 bases, the J end by 7 bases, with 16 bases between. CDR3 length: 14 residues. The V gene's germline CDR1 is SGHRS and CDR2 YFSETQ. This CDR3 is CASSSDLPGDEAFF. CDR3 DNA: TGCGCCAGCAGCTCGGACCTACCCGGGGATGAAGCTTTCTTT.

The genes are TRBV14 and TRBJ1-5; no clear D. Trimming pared 1 base from V and 5 bases from J, leaving 6 bases between. This CDR3 has 13 amino acids. Germline assignment: CDR1 SGHDN and CDR2 FVKESK. The CDR3: CASSQGGHQPQHF. In nucleotides, the CDR3 is TGTGCCAGCAGCCAAGGTGGGCATCAGCCCCAGCATTTT.

DNA for the CDR3: TGTGCCAGCAGCACCGGACAGGGAGCGGGATATGGCTACACCTTC. It specifies CASSTGQGAGYGYTF. This chain links TRBV7-2 with TRBJ1-2; TRBD1 aligns across 8 bases. V shed 5 bases and J 5 bases; nucleotides not matched to a gene: 10. This CDR3 is built from 15 residues. The V gene's germline CDR1 is SGHTA and CDR2 FQGNSA.

The chain employs TRBV5-1 and TRBJ1-5, with D possibly being TRBD1 (6 bases). This CDR3 comprises 15 residues. Germline CDR1 SGHRS, CDR2 YFSETQ. The germline V and J ends were trimmed by 1 base and 2 bases, with 10 bases remaining between them. CDR3: CASSLTGRGNQPQHF. CDR3 DNA sequence: TGCGCCAGCAGCTTGACAGGGCGGGGCAATCAGCCCCAGCATTTT.

As concerns this clone: The sample has other DNA sequences that encode this CDR3 too. V usage is TRBV5-1 and J usage is TRBJ1-5; 7 nucleotides agree with TRBD1. The CDR3 sequence is 14 residues long. Germline V gene sequence: CDR1 SGHRS, CDR2 YFSETQ. Unmatched junction bases numbered 7, after V lost 4 bases and J lost 6 bases. CDR3 sequence (DNA): TGCGCCAGCAGCCCAAGACAGGGAGGTCAGCCCCAGCATTTT. Amino acids: CASSPRQGGQPQHF.

V gene TRBV6-5 combines with J gene TRBJ2-2; 9 bases agree with TRBD1. This CDR3 region has 15 residues. CDR1 MNHEY and CDR2 SVGAGI come from the germline V gene. Trimming took 5 bases from V and 4 from J; bases not matched to a gene: 5. Written as DNA, the CDR3 is TGTGCCAGCAGTCCCCGGGACAGGGTCACCGGGGAGCTGTTTTTT. Its protein is CASSPRDRVTGELFF.

The chain joins TRBV9 to TRBJ1-5; TRBD1 matches at 9 bases. This CDR3 region has 14 residues. J lost 6 bases, V lost 3 bases, and 4 bases had no gene match. The V gene's germline CDR1 is SGDLS and CDR2 YYNGEE. DNA of the CDR3: TGTGCCAGCAGCGGTACAGGGGGCACTCAGCCCCAGCATTTT. It codes for CASSGTGGTQPQHF.

The chain joins TRBV27 to TRBJ2-1, with TRBD1 matching over 9 bases. CDR1 is MNHEY and CDR2 is SMNVEV in the germline V gene (reference sequence). There are 14 residues in the CDR3. The ends lost 7 bases at V and 4 bases at J; junction bases unmatched: 5. The CDR3 nucleotides are TGTGCCAGCACCTCGGGGACAGGGTACAATGAGCAGTTCTTC. It is translated as CASTSGTGYNEQFF.

The chain uses TRBV10-3 and TRBJ1-2; the match to TRBD1 covers 7 bases. This CDR3 has 13 residues. From germline, CDR1 is ENHRY and CDR2 SYGVKD. Trimming took 5 bases from V and 8 from J; bases not matched to a gene: 8. CDR3 sequence reads: CAISRDSQEGYTF. DNA of the CDR3: TGTGCCATCAGTCGGGACAGCCAGGAGGGCTACACCTTC.

This clone has only a few counts. The chain has TRBV19 and TRBJ2-7; TRBD2 matches at 10 bases. The CDR3 length is 15 residues. With V trimmed by 1 base and J by 5 bases, 5 bases remained unmatched. Germline V gene lookup returns CDR1 LNHDA and CDR2 SQIVND (reference sequence). The CDR3 bases are TGTGCCAGTAGTATAGCTAGCGGGGGAGTCAACGAGCAGTACTTC. Encoded protein: CASSIASGGVNEQYF.

The genes are TRBV9 and TRBJ2-7; a weak D match, TRBD2 (5 bases). The V and J ends lost 0 bases and 0 bases respectively, with 10 bases between them. CDR3 length equals 15 residues. CDR1 is SGDLS and CDR2 is YYNGEE in the germline V gene. The chain's CDR3 is CASSVGEGSSYEQYF. The CDR3 DNA sequence: TGTGCCAGCAGCGTAGGGGAAGGGAGCTCCTACGAGCAGTACTTC.

V gene TRBV7-4 combines with J gene TRBJ2-2, with 10 bases identical to TRBD2. Trimming took 6 bases from V and 6 from J; bases not matched to a gene: 13. This CDR3 has 17 amino acids. CDR1 and CDR2 from the germline V gene are SGHVT and SQSDAQ. The CDR3 DNA sequence: TGTGCCAGCAGTCAAAAGACCGGGACTAGCGATCCCGGGGAGCTGTTTTTT. This translates into CASSQKTGTSDPGELFF.

This rearrangement joins TRBV29-1 to TRBJ2-5; D may be TRBD2 (6 bases). The V gene's germline CDR1 is SQVTM and CDR2 ANQGSEA. The CDR3 runs 12 residues. Trimming removed 1 base at V and 7 bases at J, with 10 bases between. The CDR3 nucleotides are TGCAGCGTTGAAGGGAGGGCCTGGACCCAGTACTTC. Translating it yields CSVEGRAWTQYF.

CDR3: CASSLSSVIGLGSGNTIYF. The CDR3 coding sequence is TGTGCCAGCAGCTTATCGTCCGTGATCGGACTGGGCTCTGGAAACACCATATATTTT. The chain has TRBV3-1 (or the pseudogene TRBV3-2) and TRBJ1-3; D uncertain. Germline V lookup: CDR1 LGHDT, CDR2 YNNKEL (reference sequence). V was clipped by 5 bases and J by 0 bases, with 23 bases between them. The CDR3 extends over 19 amino acids.